Presented here are 15 T cell receptor beta chains from one specimen sequenced in a study of identical twins. TCRdb reanalysed the 5' RACE reads using MiXCR and keeps one entry per CDR3 protein. The table has some 730,000 distinct CDR3 sequences, about 20% seen once. The sample also formed part of further work on T cells expressing NK-cell markers.

Input material: PBMCs. These receptors originate from a woman in her late teens or twenties in good health.

This CDR3 reads CASSLVAAEEKNEQFF. The CDR3, as DNA: TGTGCCAGCAGCTTAGTAGCGGCCGAGGAGAAGAATGAGCAGTTCTTC. V usage is TRBV7-6 and J usage is TRBJ2-1; D may be TRBD2 (6 bases). V was pared by 1 base and J by 7 bases, with 17 bases between. Germline CDR1 reads SGHVS; CDR2 reads FNYEAQ. The CDR3 has 16 residues. Combining the CDR3 with reference TRBV7-6 and TRBJ2-1 gives the whole variable domain GAGVSQSPRYKVTKRGQDVALRCDPISGHVSLYWYRQALGQGPEFLTYFNYEAQQDKSGLPNDRFSAERPEGSISTLTIQRTEQRDSAMYRCASSLVAAEEKNEQFFGPGTRLTVL.

This clonotype has a handful of counts. J is TRBJ2-3 and V is TRBV7-8; D gene ambiguous. This CDR3 is built from 14 residues. Germline lookup yields CDR1 SGHVS and CDR2 FQNEAQ. The ends were cut back, 1 base at V and 14 bases at J, with 19 bases in the middle. CDR3 sequence: CASSLGIPTLRLYF. DNA for the CDR3: TGTGCCAGCAGCTTAGGGATACCGACCCTCAGACTGTATTTT.

Details on this clonotype: A much larger clone differs from this one at a single base, so this may be a read error. The genes are TRBV7-2 and TRBJ2-7; D gene uncertain. The germline CDR1 and CDR2 sequences are SGHTA and FQGNSA. The CDR3 has 14 residues. CDR3 region: CASSLDPLFSEQCF. The CDR3, as DNA: TGTGCCAGCAGCTTAGACCCTCTTTTCAGCGAGCAGTGCTTC.

This sequence joins TRBV12-3 or TRBV12-4 and TRBJ1-1; D unresolved. Trimming cost V 6 bases and J 1 base, with 9 bases left between them. The CDR3 covers 13 residues. This chain's CDR3 is CASRHTENTEAFF. CDR3 in DNA: TGTGCCAGCAGGCATACAGAGAACACTGAAGCTTTCTTT.

As regards this clonotype: A much larger clone differs from this one at a single base, so this may be a read error. The chain employs TRBV11-3 and TRBJ2-3; no definite D call. The CDR3 runs to 13 residues. The V gene's germline CDR1 is SGHNT and CDR2 YENEEA. V dropped 6 bases and J dropped 0 bases, with 7 bases sitting between them. CDR3 in amino acids: CASRRPSTDTQYF. CDR3 in DNA: TGTGCCAGCAGGCGTCCTAGCACAGATACGCAGTATTTT.

This clonotype was counted a few times. The chain combines TRBV27 with TRBJ2-5, with D possibly being TRBD2 (5 bases). Germline V gene lookup returns CDR1 MNHEY and CDR2 SMNVEV (reference sequence). This CDR3 contains 15 residues. V lost 5 bases, J lost 5 bases, and 18 bases lay in between. CDR3 sequence: CASSPGSGLGETQYF. The CDR3 DNA reads TGTGCCAGCAGTCCGGGGAGCGGTCTCGGGGAGACCCAGTACTTC.

V gene TRBV6-2 or TRBV6-3 combines with J gene TRBJ2-4; possibly TRBD1 or TRBD2 for D (6 bases each). The germline V gene has CDR1 MNHEY and CDR2 SVGEGT. This CDR3 contains 17 residues. Trimming removed 0 bases at V and 4 bases at J, with 16 bases between. The CDR3 DNA sequence: TGTGCCAGCAGTTACTCGAGTTCCCGGGGGCCTAAAAACATTCAGTACTTC. Translated, it gives CASSYSSSRGPKNIQYF.

This clonotype was observed many times. The chain employs TRBV5-1 and TRBJ2-1; 7 bases are shared with TRBD2. CDR1 and CDR2 from the germline V gene are SGHRS and YFSETQ. The junction had 6 bases not matched to a gene; V was cut back by 3 bases and J by 0 bases. The CDR3 runs 16 residues. DNA for the CDR3: TGCGCCAGCAGCTCACCCTCGGGGGGCTCCTACAATGAGCAGTTCTTC. Translated: CASSSPSGGSYNEQFF.

The genes are TRBV2 and TRBJ2-3; 7 nucleotides align to TRBD1. CDR1 and CDR2 from the germline V gene are SNHLY and FYNNEI. This CDR3 contains 16 residues. V lost 6 bases to trimming and J lost 0 bases; unmatched junction nucleotides: 9. CDR3: CASRILGQRSTDTQYF. CDR3 bases: TGTGCCAGCAGAATTTTGGGACAGCGGAGCACAGATACGCAGTATTTT.

In DNA form, the CDR3 reads TGTGCCAGCAGTTCTCGACAGTTCTCTGGAAACACCATATATTTT. Encoded protein: CASSSRQFSGNTIYF. The chain links TRBV12-3 or TRBV12-4 to TRBJ1-3; TRBD1 might be the D (5 bases). This CDR3 is built from 15 residues. The germline V and J ends were trimmed by 4 bases and 0 bases, with 10 bases remaining between them.

This chain joins TRBV3-1 and TRBJ2-1, with a possible D match to TRBD2 (7 bases). CDR3 length equals 17 residues. The ends were cut back, 3 bases at V and 2 bases at J, with 17 bases in the middle. Germline V gene sequence: CDR1 LGHDT, CDR2 YNNKEL (reference sequence). The CDR3 sequence: CASSHPRGGGAYNEQFF. The DNA of the CDR3 is TGTGCCAGCAGCCACCCAAGGGGCGGGGGCGCCTACAATGAGCAGTTCTTC.

This chain connects TRBV9 to TRBJ2-4, with 8 bases that match TRBD2. Germline CDR1 is SGDLS and CDR2 is YYNGEE. V lost 4 bases to trimming and J lost 4 bases; unmatched junction nucleotides: 4. The CDR3 is made up of 14 amino acids. Here the CDR3 DNA reads TGTGCCAGCAGCTCGGGACTAGTGAAAAACATTCAGTACTTC. Its translation: CASSSGLVKNIQYF.

The chain recombines TRBV7-9 with TRBJ1-3; weak D call: TRBD1 (5 bases). CDR1 SEHNR and CDR2 FQNEAQ come from the germline V gene (reference sequence). V was cut by 5 bases and J by 5 bases, with 10 bases left in between. This CDR3 region has 13 residues. Here the CDR3 DNA reads TGTGCCAGCAGCCCAGGGTTTAGAAACACCATATATTTT. Translated: CASSPGFRNTIYF.

This sequence joins TRBV11-2 and TRBJ2-7; D is perhaps TRBD2 (6 bases). The CDR3 is 12 amino acids. The V end lost 8 bases, the J end lost 5 bases, and 13 bases lay between the germline ends. Germline values: CDR1 SGHAT, CDR2 FQNNGV. The CDR3 reads CASGGGRNEQYF. CDR3 sequence (DNA): TGTGCCAGCGGCGGAGGGAGGAACGAGCAGTACTTC.

This clonotype was seen only a few times. The V and J genes are TRBV5-8 and TRBJ2-5; tentative D call: TRBD2 (6 bases). Between the trimmed V and J ends, which lost 2 bases and 5 bases, there was a span of 10 bases. The CDR3 covers 13 residues. Germline assignment: CDR1 SGHTS and CDR2 YDEGEE. The CDR3 here is CASSLWGDETQYF. The CDR3 DNA reads as TGTGCCAGCAGCTTATGGGGGGATGAGACCCAGTACTTC.